This TCR beta chain appears in the sequencing data of a study of T cell changes during pregnancy in multiple sclerosis. Repertoires were generated with immunoSEQ multiplex PCR, while TCRdb's copy carries only in-frame clones and drops some. This table holds about 100,000 clones, approximately 94% found once. Germline V gene data show CDR1 as MNHEY and CDR2 as SMNVEV (reference sequence). Trimming removed 4 bases from V and 7 bases from J; junction bases left unmatched: 5. The CDR3 contains 15 residues. The chain has TRBV27 and TRBJ2-1; 12 bases align to TRBD1. The material sequenced was peripheral blood, taken before pregnancy. The TCR originated in a female donor with multiple sclerosis, enrolled in a pregnancy study. In DNA, the CDR3 is TGTGCCAGCAGTTCCGGGACAGGGGGCAAAAATGAGCAGTTCTTC. This codes for CASSSGTGGKNEQFF.